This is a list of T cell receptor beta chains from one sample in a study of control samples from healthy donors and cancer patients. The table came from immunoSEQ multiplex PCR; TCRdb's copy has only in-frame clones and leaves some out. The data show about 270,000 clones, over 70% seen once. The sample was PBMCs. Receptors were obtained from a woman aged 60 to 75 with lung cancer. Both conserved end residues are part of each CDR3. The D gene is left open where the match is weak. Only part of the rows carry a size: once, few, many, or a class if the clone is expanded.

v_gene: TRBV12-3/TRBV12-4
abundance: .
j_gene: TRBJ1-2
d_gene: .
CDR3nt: TGTGCCAGCAGTTTGAGGCAGGCTTATGGCTACACCTTC
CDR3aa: CASSLRQAYGYTF

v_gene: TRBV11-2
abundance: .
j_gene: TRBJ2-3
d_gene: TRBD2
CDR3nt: TGTGCCAGCAGCTTAGTCCCCAGCGGGGGGGGTGGGGCGCAGTATTTT
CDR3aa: CASSLVPSGGGGAQYF

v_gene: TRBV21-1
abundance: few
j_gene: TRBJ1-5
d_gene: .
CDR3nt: TGTGCCAGCAGCTCCGATCAGCCCCAGCATTTT
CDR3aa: CASSSDQPQHF

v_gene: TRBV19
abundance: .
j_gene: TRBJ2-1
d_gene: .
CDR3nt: TGTGCCAGCCCCCGCTACAATGAGCAGTTCTTC
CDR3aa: CASPRYNEQFF

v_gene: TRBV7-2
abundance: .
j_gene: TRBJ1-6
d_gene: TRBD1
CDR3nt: TGTGCCAGCAGCTCCACAGGGGGAGAGTCTGGCTCACCCCTCCACTTT
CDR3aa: CASSSTGGESGSPLHF

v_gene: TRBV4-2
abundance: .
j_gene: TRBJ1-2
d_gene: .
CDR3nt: TGTGCCAGCAGCCAAGAGGCGGGCGGCTATGGCTACACCTTC
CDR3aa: CASSQEAGGYGYTF

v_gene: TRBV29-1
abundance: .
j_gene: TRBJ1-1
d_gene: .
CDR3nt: TGCAGCGTTGAAGGCGGAGAGAACACTGAAGCTTTCTTT
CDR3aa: CSVEGGENTEAFF

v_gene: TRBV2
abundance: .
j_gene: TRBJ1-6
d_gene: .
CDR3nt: TGTGCCAGCAGTGAAGGGGGGGATTCACCCCTCCACTTT
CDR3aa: CASSEGGDSPLHF

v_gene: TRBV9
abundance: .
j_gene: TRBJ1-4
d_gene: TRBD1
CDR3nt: TGTGCCAGCAGCGGGGCCCAACAGGGGGAAAAACTGTTTTTT
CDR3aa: CASSGAQQGEKLFF

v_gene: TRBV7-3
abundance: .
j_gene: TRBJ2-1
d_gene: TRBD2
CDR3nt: TGTGCCAGCAGCCGGGGCGGGAGCGCCTACAATGAGCAGTTCTTC
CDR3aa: CASSRGGSAYNEQFF

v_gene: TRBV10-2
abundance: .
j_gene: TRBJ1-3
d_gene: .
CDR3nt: TGCGCCAGCAGCCCCCCTGGAAACACCATATATTTT
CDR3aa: CASSPPGNTIYF

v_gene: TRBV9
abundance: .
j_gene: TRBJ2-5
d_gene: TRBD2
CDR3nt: TGTGCCAGCAGCGCCTCGGGACTAGCGGACTCTGAAGCCCAGTACTTC
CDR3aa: CASSASGLADSEAQYF

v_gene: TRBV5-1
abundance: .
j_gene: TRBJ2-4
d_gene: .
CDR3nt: TGCGCCAGCAGCTTAGGAGACAGAGGCGACATTCAGTACTTC
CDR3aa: CASSLGDRGDIQYF

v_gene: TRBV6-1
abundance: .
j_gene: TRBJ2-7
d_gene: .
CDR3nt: TGTGCCAGCAGTGACGGGCAGGTGCACGAGCAGTACTTC
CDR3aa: CASSDGQVHEQYF

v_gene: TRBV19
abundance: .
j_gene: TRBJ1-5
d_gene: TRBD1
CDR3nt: TGTGCCAGTGCCGGGACAGGGAATCAGCCCCAGCATTTT
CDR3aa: CASAGTGNQPQHF

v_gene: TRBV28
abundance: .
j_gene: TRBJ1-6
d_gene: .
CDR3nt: TGTGCCAGCAGTTCGAGAGTTCTTGGTTCACCCCTCCACTTT
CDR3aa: CASSSRVLGSPLHF

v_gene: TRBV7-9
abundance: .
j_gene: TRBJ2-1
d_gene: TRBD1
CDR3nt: TGTGCCAGCAGCACGACCCAGGGGGCGCCGAATGAGCAGTTCTTC
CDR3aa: CASSTTQGAPNEQFF

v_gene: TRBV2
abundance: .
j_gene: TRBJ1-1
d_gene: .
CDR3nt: TGTGCCAGCATTCCAACAGGGACCCAGAACACTGAAGCTTTCTTT
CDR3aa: CASIPTGTQNTEAFF

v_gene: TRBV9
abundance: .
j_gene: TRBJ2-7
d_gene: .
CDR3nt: TGTGCCAGCAGCGTAGGTCCTCCGACAGGCATCTCCTACGAGCAGTACTTC
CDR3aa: CASSVGPPTGISYEQYF

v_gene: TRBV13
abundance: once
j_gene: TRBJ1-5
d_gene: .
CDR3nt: TGTGCCAGCAGCTTAGGAGTTAGCAATCAGCCCCAGCATTTT
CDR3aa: CASSLGVSNQPQHF

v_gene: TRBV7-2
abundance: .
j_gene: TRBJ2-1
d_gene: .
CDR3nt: TGTGCCAGCAGCTCGACAACGATGACGATAATGAGCATACCTTGGGTACAGTTCTTC
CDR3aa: CASSSTTMTIMSIPWVQFF

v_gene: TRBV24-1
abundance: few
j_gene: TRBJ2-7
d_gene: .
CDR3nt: TGTGCCACCAGTGACAGGGTATTTCCATACGAGCAGTACTTC
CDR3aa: CATSDRVFPYEQYF

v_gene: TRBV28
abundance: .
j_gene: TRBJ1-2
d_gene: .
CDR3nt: TGTGCCAGCAGTTTTACTAACTATGGCTACACCTTC
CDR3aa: CASSFTNYGYTF

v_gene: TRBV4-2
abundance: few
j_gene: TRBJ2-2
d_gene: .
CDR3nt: TGTGCCAGCAGCCACCTTAGCGCGGACACCGGGGAGCTGTTTTTT
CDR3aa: CASSHLSADTGELFF

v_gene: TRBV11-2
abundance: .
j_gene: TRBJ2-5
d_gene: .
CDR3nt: TGTGCCAGCAGCTTATGGGCGGGCAACCAAGAGACCCAGTACTTC
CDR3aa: CASSLWAGNQETQYF

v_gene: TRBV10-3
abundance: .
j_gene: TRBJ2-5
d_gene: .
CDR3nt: TGTGCCATCAGTGAGTCCGAGGGAGTAGGAGAGACCCAGTACTTC
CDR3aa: CAISESEGVGETQYF

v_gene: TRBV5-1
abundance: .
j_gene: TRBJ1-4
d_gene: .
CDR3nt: TGCGCCAGCAGTGGCGGTCTTTTTTCGAATACTAATGAAAAACTGTTTTTT
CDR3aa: CASSGGLFSNTNEKLFF

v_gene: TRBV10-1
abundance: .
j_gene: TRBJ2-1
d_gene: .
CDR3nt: TGCGCCAGCAGTGAGTCCCGACAGCCCTACAATGAGCAGTTCTTC
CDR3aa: CASSESRQPYNEQFF

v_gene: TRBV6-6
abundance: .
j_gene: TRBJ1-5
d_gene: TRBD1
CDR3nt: TGTGCCAGCAGGACGGGACAGGAACTCAATCAGCCCCAGCATTTT
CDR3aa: CASRTGQELNQPQHF

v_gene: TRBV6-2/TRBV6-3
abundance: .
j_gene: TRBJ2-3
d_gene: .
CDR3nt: TGTGCCAGCAGTTACTCGGACAAGGACACAGATACGCAGTATTTT
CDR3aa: CASSYSDKDTDTQYF

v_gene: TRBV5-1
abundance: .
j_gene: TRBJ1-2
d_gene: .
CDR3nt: TGCGCCAGCAGTCTTAATCCGGGACAACTAGAGAACTATGGCTACACCTTC
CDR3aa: CASSLNPGQLENYGYTF

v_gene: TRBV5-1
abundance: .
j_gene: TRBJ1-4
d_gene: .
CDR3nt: TGCGCCAGCAGGAACAGGGATAATGAAAAACTGTTTTTT
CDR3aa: CASRNRDNEKLFF

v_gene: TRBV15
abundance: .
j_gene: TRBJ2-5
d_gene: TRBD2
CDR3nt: TGTGCCACCAGCAGAGATGGCGGCGGGGGTCAAGGGACCCAGTACTTC
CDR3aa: CATSRDGGGGQGTQYF

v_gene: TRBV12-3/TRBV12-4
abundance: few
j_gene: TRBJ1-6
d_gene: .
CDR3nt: TGTGCCAGCTGCACCTCCTATAATTCACCCCTCCACTTT
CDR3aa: CASCTSYNSPLHF

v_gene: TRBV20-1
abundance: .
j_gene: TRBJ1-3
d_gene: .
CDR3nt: TGCAGTGCTAGTAGCGGATACTCTGGAAACACCATATATTTT
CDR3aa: CSASSGYSGNTIYF

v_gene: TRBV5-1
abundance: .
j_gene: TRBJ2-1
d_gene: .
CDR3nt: TGCGCCAGCAGCTTGGAGGCGTACAATGAGCAGTTCTTC
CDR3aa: CASSLEAYNEQFF

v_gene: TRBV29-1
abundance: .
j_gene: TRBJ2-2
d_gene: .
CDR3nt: TGCAGCGTTGAAGATCCGTTATCAACCGGGGAGCTGTTTTTT
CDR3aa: CSVEDPLSTGELFF

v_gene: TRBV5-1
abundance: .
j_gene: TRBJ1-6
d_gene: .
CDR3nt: TGCGCCAGCAGCCCACGCCCTAGGGACGGAACTAATTCACCCCTCCACTTT
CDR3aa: CASSPRPRDGTNSPLHF

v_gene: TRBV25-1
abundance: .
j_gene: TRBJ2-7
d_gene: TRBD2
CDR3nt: TGTGCCAGCAGTGGCTCATATGGGGGGGTTGAGCAGTACTTC
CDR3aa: CASSGSYGGVEQYF

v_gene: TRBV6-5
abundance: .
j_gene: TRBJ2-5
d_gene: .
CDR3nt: TGTGCCAGCAGTTACCCCGCAAGAGGGGTAGAGACCCAGTACTTC
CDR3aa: CASSYPARGVETQYF

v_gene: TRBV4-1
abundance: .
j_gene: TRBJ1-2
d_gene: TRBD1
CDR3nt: TGCGCCAGCAGCCAGGACGGACAGGTCTATGGCTACACCTTC
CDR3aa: CASSQDGQVYGYTF

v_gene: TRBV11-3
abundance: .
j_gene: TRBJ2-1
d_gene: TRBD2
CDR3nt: TGTGCCAGCAGCACGAGTGGGTCTAGCGGTTACAATGAGCAGTTCTTC
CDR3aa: CASSTSGSSGYNEQFF

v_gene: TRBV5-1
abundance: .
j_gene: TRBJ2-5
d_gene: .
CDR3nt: TGCGCCAGCAGCCCCTCCCAAGAGACCCAGTACTTC
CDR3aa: CASSPSQETQYF

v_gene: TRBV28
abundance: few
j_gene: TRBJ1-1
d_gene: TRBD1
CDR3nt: TGTGCCAGCAGTTTAGGGACAGGGGGTCCCACTGAAGCTTTCTTT
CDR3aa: CASSLGTGGPTEAFF

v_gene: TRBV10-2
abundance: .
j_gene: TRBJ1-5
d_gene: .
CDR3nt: TGCGCCAGCAGTCGAGGGTTCAACAATCAGCCCCAGCATTTT
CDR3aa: CASSRGFNNQPQHF

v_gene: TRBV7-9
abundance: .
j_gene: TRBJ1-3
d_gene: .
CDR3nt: TGTGCCAGCAGCAACGGACGGACGCCGAGCTCTGGAAACACCATATATTTT
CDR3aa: CASSNGRTPSSGNTIYF

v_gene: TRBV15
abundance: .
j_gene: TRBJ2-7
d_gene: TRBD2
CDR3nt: TGTGCCACCAGCAGAGATACAATTCTAGCGGGAGTGGGAGAGCAGTACTTC
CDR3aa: CATSRDTILAGVGEQYF

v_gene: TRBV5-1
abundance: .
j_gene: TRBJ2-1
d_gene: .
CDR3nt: TGCGCCAGCAGCTTGGCGGATGGCAGTTACAATGAGCAGTTCTTC
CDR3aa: CASSLADGSYNEQFF

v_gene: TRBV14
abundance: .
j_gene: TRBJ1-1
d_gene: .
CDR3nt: TGTGCCAGCAGCCAAGGGTACCAGTACTTCACTGAAGCTTTCTTT
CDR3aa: CASSQGYQYFTEAFF

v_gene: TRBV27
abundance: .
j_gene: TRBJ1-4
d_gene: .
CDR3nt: TGTGCCAGCAGTCGACAGAGAGGAGAAAAACTGTTTTTT
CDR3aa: CASSRQRGEKLFF

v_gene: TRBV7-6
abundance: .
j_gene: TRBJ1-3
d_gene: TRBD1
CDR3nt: TGTGCCAGCAGCCAGGGGACAGGCTCGAGAAACACCATATATTTT
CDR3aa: CASSQGTGSRNTIYF

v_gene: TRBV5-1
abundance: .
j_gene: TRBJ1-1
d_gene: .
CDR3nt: TGCGCCAGCAGCTTGGCCGTCGGGGCATTGACTGAAGCTTTCTTT
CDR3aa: CASSLAVGALTEAFF